The 11 T cell receptor beta chains reported below all come from one sample, sequenced in a study of T-cell memory formation after mild COVID-19. TCRdb analysed the 5' RACE reads with MiXCR anew, one entry per CDR3 protein. The table has over 70,000 distinct CDR3 sequences, around 16% seen once; the top ten hold around two fifths. The sequenced sample was PBMCs or a T cell subset sorted from them (not recorded which). Receptors originate from a man between 18 and 29 years old who had mild COVID-19 (a few samples of this study predate the infection). Cell type and time point are not known.

The table lists this clonotype with a few counts. The rearrangement uses TRBV5-1 and TRBJ2-5; 7 bases are shared with TRBD2. The CDR3 totals 14 residues. Trimming cost V 4 bases and J 4 bases; bases outside gene matches: 7. Germline lookup yields CDR1 SGHRS and CDR2 YFSETQ. Written as DNA, the CDR3 is TGCGCCAGCAGCGGAAGACTAGCCCCAGAGACCCAGTACTTC. It yields the protein CASSGRLAPETQYF.

The chain employs TRBV4-1 and TRBJ2-3, with D possibly TRBD1 on 6 matching bases. This CDR3 has 18 residues. The V gene lost 1 base and the J gene lost 5 bases, with 22 bases spanning the gap. The germline V gene has CDR1 MGHRA and CDR2 YSYEKL. In nucleotides, the CDR3 is TGCGCCAGCAGCCAAGGGCCGAGGACCGTGGAAGGGGGAGATACGCAGTATTTT. The encoded protein is CASSQGPRTVEGGDTQYF.

The CDR3, as DNA: TGTGCCACCAGCAGAGATTCGTTAGGGAATCCGCCGACCCAGTACTTC. Translating it yields CATSRDSLGNPPTQYF. The chain employs TRBV15 and TRBJ2-5; D is undetermined. V was shortened by 0 bases and J by 7 bases, with 18 bases between the two germline ends. The CDR3 is 16 residues long. The germline gives CDR1 LNHNV, CDR2 YYDKDF (reference sequence).

A few counts support this clonotype. The chain couples TRBV3-1 to TRBJ2-5, with D unresolved. Germline V gene lookup returns CDR1 LGHDT and CDR2 YNNKEL (reference sequence). The V and J ends lost 0 bases and 3 bases respectively, with 11 bases between them. The CDR3 extends over 15 amino acids. CDR3 coding DNA: TGTGCCAGCAGCCAAGATCCGGCCAGGAAAGAGACCCAGTACTTC. It codes for CASSQDPARKETQYF.

This clonotype was seen more than once but under ten times. V is TRBV7-9 and J is TRBJ2-2; unclear D gene. Looked up from germline, CDR1 is SEHNR and CDR2 is FQNEAQ (reference sequence). Trimming cost V 6 bases and J 8 bases, with 4 bases left between them. The length of the CDR3 is 10 residues. CDR3 nucleotides: TGTGCCAGCAGTCCTGGGGAGCTGTTTTTT. This sequence encodes CASSPGELFF.

This clonotype came up a few times. The CDR3 carries no conserved terminal phenylalanine or tryptophan, so it likely arises from a read error. No DNA is shown, since the ends of the CDR3 on it are uncertain; the CDR3 is the one TCRdb lists. The V gene is TRBV25-1, the J gene TRBJ1-1; the table's D call TRBD1 went unverified against the DNA. Germline V CDR1 and CDR2: MGHDK, SYGVNS. The CDR3 comprises 9 residues, both ends counted. This CDR3 is CASGTQGGL.

A few counts support this clonotype. The V and J genes are TRBV5-1 and TRBJ2-1, with 13 bases lining up with TRBD2. Trimming at V came to 3 bases and at J to 3 bases, leaving 12 bases not matched to a gene. Looked up from germline, CDR1 is SGHRS and CDR2 is YFSETQ. The CDR3 has 19 amino acids. CDR3 loop: CASSSHETSGGHRYNEQFF. CDR3 coding DNA: TGCGCCAGCAGCTCCCATGAGACTAGCGGGGGGCACCGCTACAATGAGCAGTTCTTC.

This clonotype came up a few times. In DNA form, the CDR3 reads TGTGCCAGCAGCTTATGGAGCGGGGGAGCGGCTGAGCAGTTCTTC. Translation: CASSLWSGGAAEQFF. The gene calls are TRBV7-2 and TRBJ2-1; 8 bases align to TRBD2. The length of the CDR3 is 15 residues. Looked up from germline, CDR1 is SGHTA and CDR2 is FQGNSA. The V and J ends lost 2 bases and 9 bases, in that order; junction bases with no gene match: 9. The complete variable domain, with remaining parts taken from reference TRBV7-2 and TRBJ2-1, reads GAGVSQSPSNKVTEKGKDVELRCDPISGHTALYWYRQSLGQGLEFLIYFQGNSAPDKSGLPSDRFSAERTGGSVSTLTIQRTQQEDSAVYLCASSLWSGGAAEQFFGPGTRLTVL.

V usage is TRBV4-1 and J usage is TRBJ1-2; maybe TRBD1 (5 bases). Trimming removed 3 bases at V and 2 bases at J, with 10 bases between. Germline CDR1 reads MGHRA; CDR2 reads YSYEKL. The CDR3 contains 14 residues. In DNA form, the CDR3 reads TGCGCCAGCAGCCACGGACGGGGCAACTATGGCTACACCTTC. Translated, it gives CASSHGRGNYGYTF.

This clonotype was recorded at least ten times. This chain uses TRBV20-1 with TRBJ2-3; no clear D gene. Per the germline V gene, CDR1 is DFQATT and CDR2 is SNEGSKA (reference sequence). The CDR3 extends over 14 amino acids. Trimming removed 3 bases at V and 1 base at J, with 11 bases between. CDR3 nucleotides: TGCAGTGCTAGGTACTCCTTGGGCACAGATACGCAGTATTTT. It encodes CSARYSLGTDTQYF.

The chain links TRBV6-5 to TRBJ2-3; TRBD2 agrees at 10 bases. The CDR3 has 16 residues. Germline values: CDR1 MNHEY, CDR2 SVGAGI. The V and J ends lost 5 bases and 6 bases, in that order; junction bases with no gene match: 11. The CDR3 DNA reads TGTGCCAGCAGTCAGCTAGCGGGGGCCCTTAGGGATACGCAGTATTTT. Translated: CASSQLAGALRDTQYF.